Below, 23 T cell receptor beta chains from the same sample are listed, as sequenced in a study of shared clonotypes between healthy human individuals. Method: immunoSEQ multiplex PCR; TCRdb's copy keeps in-frame clones and lacks some. This sample yields around 700,000 clones, of which around 74% are seen a single time; more than 1.5% belongs to the top ten. Sequenced input: memory CD4+ T cells sorted from blood. Subset in this sample: CD45RA-negative fraction. These receptors all come from a woman in her 30s in good health.

A few counts support this clone. The chain combines TRBV19 with TRBJ2-7; 11 bases fit TRBD2. The length of the CDR3 is 16 residues. CDR1 and CDR2 from the germline V gene are LNHDA and SQIVND (reference sequence). The V and J ends lost 3 bases and 2 bases, in that order; junction bases with no gene match: 6. CDR3 in amino acids: CASSIGLAGGPYEQYF. The CDR3 DNA reads as TGTGCCAGTAGTATTGGGCTAGCGGGAGGACCCTACGAGCAGTACTTC.

This clone was observed once. The chain is built from TRBV5-1 and TRBJ2-3; 9 nucleotides match TRBD2. Germline-derived CDR1 and CDR2 are SGHRS and YFSETQ. V dropped 4 bases and J dropped 1; count of bases not matched to a gene: 7. The length of the CDR3 is 16 residues. CDR3 in amino acids: CASSLSSGIRTDTQYF. CDR3 DNA sequence: TGCGCCAGCAGCCTATCTAGCGGGATACGCACAGATACGCAGTATTTT.

This clone was counted a single time. This chain uses TRBV2 with TRBJ2-5, with D uncertain. The CDR3 loop spans 12 amino acids. In germline, CDR1 is SNHLY, CDR2 FYNNEI. V was cut by 9 bases and J by 2 bases, with 10 bases left in between. The CDR3 loop is CASRWGQETQYF. DNA of the CDR3: TGTGCCAGTCGTTGGGGTCAAGAGACCCAGTACTTC.

This rearrangement joins TRBV7-3 to TRBJ2-1; 8 nucleotides match TRBD1. V shed 5 bases and J 4 bases; nucleotides not matched to a gene: 4. The CDR3 has 14 amino acids. CDR1 is SGHTA and CDR2 is FQGTGA in the germline V gene. The CDR3 coding sequence is TGTGCCAGCAGCCCGGGACAGGCTTACAATGAGCAGTTCTTC. Translation gives CASSPGQAYNEQFF.

This chain joins TRBV11-2 and TRBJ2-1; D gene uncertain. This CDR3 has 13 residues. With 1 base removed from V and 4 bases from J, the gap between germline ends came to 5 bases. Germline V CDR1 and CDR2: SGHAT, FQNNGV. Here the CDR3 reads CASSLVTYNEQFF. For the CDR3, the DNA is TGTGCCAGCAGCTTAGTTACATACAATGAGCAGTTCTTC.

The chain is built from TRBV5-1 and TRBJ2-2, with 8 bases matching TRBD1. CDR1 is SGHRS, CDR2 YFSETQ, per germline. CDR3 size: 14 residues. V was clipped by 3 bases and J by 4 bases; unmatched bases: 2. CDR3 sequence (DNA): TGCGCCAGCAGCTGGGGACAGGCCACCGGGGAGCTGTTTTTT. Amino acids: CASSWGQATGELFF. The full variable domain, with the rest looked up from reference TRBV5-1 and TRBJ2-2, is KAGVTQTPRYLIKTRGQQVTLSCSPISGHRSVSWYQQTPGQGLQFLFEYFSETQRNKGNFPGRFSGRQFSNSRSEMNVSTLELGDSALYLCASSWGQATGELFFGEGSRLTVL.

The genes are TRBV6-1 and TRBJ2-3; D is undetermined. V was shortened by 6 bases and J by 2 bases, with 12 bases between the two germline ends. Germline assignment: CDR1 MNHNS and CDR2 SASEGT. This CDR3 comprises 14 residues. The CDR3 loop is CASRLGYNTDTQYF. The CDR3 region has the DNA TGTGCCAGCAGGTTGGGTTATAACACAGATACGCAGTATTTT.

V and J are TRBV6-1 and TRBJ1-2; no clear D gene. CDR1 MNHNS and CDR2 SASEGT come from the germline V gene. Trimming removed 7 bases from V and 4 bases from J, with 19 bases in between. The CDR3 loop spans 15 amino acids. The CDR3 DNA sequence: TGTGCCAGCACCCCTCGGGGAGGGCGGGGCTATGGCTACACCTTC. As protein: CASTPRGGRGYGYTF.

This chain joins TRBV7-8 and TRBJ2-7; D unclear. The CDR3 consists of 14 residues. CDR1 is SGHVS, CDR2 FQNEAQ, per germline. The V end was cut by 5 bases, the J end by 3 bases, with 14 bases between. For the CDR3, the DNA is TGTGCCAGCAGCCTCGTTGCCGGCGACTACGAGCAGTACTTC. This encodes CASSLVAGDYEQYF.

The V call is TRBV10-2, the J call TRBJ2-3; unclear D gene. The V and J ends lost 3 bases and 3 bases respectively, with 7 bases between them. The CDR3 sequence is 13 residues long. From germline, CDR1 is WSHSY and CDR2 SAAADI. This CDR3 is CASSDPRTDTQYF. The CDR3 nucleotides are TGCGCCAGCAGTGATCCCCGGACAGATACGCAGTATTTT.

This chain connects TRBV11-2 to TRBJ2-2; TRBD2 might be the D (5 bases). Germline V lookup: CDR1 SGHAT, CDR2 FQNNGV. The V end lost 6 bases, the J end lost 0 bases, and 14 bases lay between the germline ends. The CDR3 is made up of 16 amino acids. The CDR3 nucleotides read TGTGCCAGCAGTGACCAGCTAGCTGCGAACACCGGGGAGCTGTTTTTT. This codes for CASSDQLAANTGELFF.

The chain couples TRBV5-6 to TRBJ2-2, with 7 bases that match TRBD2. Germline lookup yields CDR1 SGHDT and CDR2 YYEEEE. The CDR3 is made up of 16 amino acids. V lost 3 bases to trimming and J lost 1 base; unmatched junction nucleotides: 6. CDR3 sequence reads: CASSYPSGRNTGELFF. The CDR3 region has the DNA TGTGCCAGCAGCTATCCTAGCGGACGGAACACCGGGGAGCTGTTTTTT.

The J gene is TRBJ2-5, the V gene TRBV28, with 10 bases fitting TRBD1. Germline lookup yields CDR1 MDHEN and CDR2 SYDVKM. This CDR3 is 16 amino acids long. After removal of 5 bases from V and 1 base from J, the junction contained 7 bases not matched to a gene. This chain's CDR3 is CASSLHGTGAQETQYF. The CDR3 coding sequence is TGTGCCAGCAGTCTCCACGGGACAGGGGCCCAAGAGACCCAGTACTTC. Looking up the rest from reference TRBV28 and TRBJ2-5 gives the full variable domain: DVKVTQSSRYLVKRTGEKVFLECVQDMDHENMFWYRQDPGLGLRLIYFSYDVKMKEKGDIPEGYSVSREKKERFSLILESASTNQTSMYLCASSLHGTGAQETQYFGPGTRLLVL.

V and J are TRBV6-5 and TRBJ1-5; TRBD1 agrees at 7 bases. CDR1 is MNHEY, CDR2 SVGAGI, per germline. The junction had 8 bases not matched to a gene; V was cut back by 10 bases and J by 2 bases. CDR3 length: 14 amino acids. CDR3 bases: TGTGCCACAGCCCGAGACAGGGGCAATCAGCCCCAGCATTTT. Amino acids: CATARDRGNQPQHF.

This clone occurred a few times. The V call is TRBV11-2, the J call TRBJ2-5, with D perhaps TRBD2 (6 bases). CDR1 is SGHAT, CDR2 FQNNGV, per germline. The V end was cut by 3 bases, the J end by 5 bases, with 13 bases between. The CDR3 extends over 14 amino acids. CDR3 region: CASSFRGRGETQYF. CDR3 nucleotides: TGTGCCAGCAGCTTTCGGGGGAGAGGGGAGACCCAGTACTTC. Based on the CDR3 plus reference TRBV11-2 and TRBJ2-5, the full variable domain is EAGVAQSPRYKIIEKRQSVAFWCNPISGHATLYWYQQILGQGPKLLIQFQNNGVVDDSQLPKDRFSAERLKGVDSTLKIQPAKLEDSAVYLCASSFRGRGETQYFGPGTRLLVL.

The chain recombines TRBV7-2 with TRBJ2-1; 10 bases line up with TRBD2. The CDR3 consists of 16 residues. Per the germline V gene, CDR1 is SGHTA and CDR2 is FQGNSA. Trimming took 1 base from V and 7 from J; bases not matched to a gene: 7. Here the CDR3 reads CASSLDSSGRRNEQFF. The CDR3 DNA follows: TGTGCCAGCAGCTTAGATAGTAGCGGGAGGCGGAATGAGCAGTTCTTC.

This clone was detected once. This chain connects TRBV7-3 to TRBJ2-1; the D is unclear. The germline gives CDR1 SGHTA, CDR2 FQGTGA. V lost 4 bases, J lost 5 bases, and 9 bases lay in between. This CDR3 is 13 amino acids long. DNA for the CDR3: TGTGCCAGCAGCTCCCAGCCTAACAATGAGCAGTTCTTC. Translation: CASSSQPNNEQFF.

The chain links TRBV18 to TRBJ2-7; D assignment may be TRBD1 or TRBD2 (6 bases each). In germline, CDR1 is KGHSH, CDR2 LQKENI. The V gene lost 5 bases and the J gene lost 2 bases, with 16 bases spanning the gap. The CDR3 is made up of 15 amino acids. The CDR3 here is CASSWGAGPTYEQYF. The CDR3, as DNA: TGTGCCAGCTCATGGGGGGCGGGACCAACCTACGAGCAGTACTTC.

In its sample, this clone was seen many times. The V and J genes are TRBV20-1 and TRBJ2-1, with 13 bases aligning to TRBD2. Germline-derived CDR1 and CDR2 are DFQATT and SNEGSKA (reference sequence). This CDR3 region has 11 residues. Germline trimming cut 6 bases from V and 11 bases from J; bases unmatched to any gene: 1. The CDR3 DNA is TGCAGTGCAGGGACTAGCGGGAAGCAGTTCTTC. Translated, it gives CSAGTSGKQFF.

This sequence joins TRBV6-6 and TRBJ1-2; the D is unclear. V was cut by 7 bases and J by 3 bases, with 18 bases left in between. CDR1 and CDR2 from the germline V gene are MNHNY and SVGAGI (reference sequence). This CDR3 spans 15 amino acids. CDR3 residues: CASNTPGTSYYGYTF. CDR3 nucleotides: TGTGCCAGCAATACTCCTGGAACATCCTACTATGGCTACACCTTC.

About this clone: Additional DNA sequences in this sample encode the identical CDR3. The V call is TRBV27, the J call TRBJ2-2; 8 nucleotides match TRBD2. Germline V gene sequence: CDR1 MNHEY, CDR2 SMNVEV (reference sequence). This CDR3 has 16 amino acids. V was pared by 6 bases and J by 5 bases, with 11 bases of the junction left unmatched. CDR3 sequence: CASRPSSGSGTGELFF. The CDR3 DNA reads TGTGCCAGCAGGCCAAGCAGCGGGAGTGGGACCGGGGAGCTGTTTTTT.

About this clone: This CDR3 is also generated by other DNA sequences in the sample. The chain combines TRBV7-2 with TRBJ2-3; D call uncertain. The CDR3 totals 11 residues. The V gene lost 3 bases and the J gene lost 4 bases, with 2 bases spanning the gap. Germline values: CDR1 SGHTA, CDR2 FQGNSA. CDR3 protein: CASSFSDTQYF. As DNA, the CDR3 is TGTGCCAGCAGCTTTTCAGATACGCAGTATTTT.

The sample holds a few counts of this clone. The sample has other DNA sequences that encode this CDR3 too. The CDR3 DNA follows: TGTGCCAGCAGCTTAGCGGGAGAGGATACGCAGTATTTT. It translates to CASSLAGEDTQYF. The V call is TRBV7-7, the J call TRBJ2-3; D might be TRBD2 (5 bases). There are 13 residues in the CDR3. The V end was cut by 0 bases, the J end by 6 bases, with 7 bases between. Germline V gene sequence: CDR1 SSHAT, CDR2 FNYEAQ (reference sequence). Variable domain in full (rest from reference TRBV7-7 and TRBJ2-3): GAGVSQSPRYKVTKRGQDVTLRCDPISSHATLYWYQQALGQGPEFLTYFNYEAQPDKSGLPSDRFSAERPEGSISTLTIQRTEQRDSAMYRCASSLAGEDTQYFGPGTRLTVL.